The clone carrying this T cell receptor beta chain was found many times. Its matching antigen is unknown. This record belongs to a study of T cells after yellow fever vaccination. Study summary: Fractions containing few cells were prepared with SMART-Seq v4 Ultra Low Input. Overall study findings and caveats: Boosting was followed by the reappearance of most primary-vaccination clones (around 95% CD4, around 90% CD8). Contaminants from the bulk population, in the form of abundant clonotypes, could be found in FACS-sorted repertoires.

They built TCR cDNA with 5'RACE template switching, a step that put in a universal primer site and UMIs. One entry per CDR3 protein results from TCRdb running MiXCR on the 5' RACE reads. The profile shows a few hundred thousand distinct CDR3 sequences, more than 3% of them singletons. In germline, CDR1 is LGHNA, CDR2 YSLEER. Trimming cost V 0 bases and J 7 bases; bases outside gene matches: 4. The CDR3 extends over 15 amino acids. The V and J genes are TRBV4-3 and TRBJ1-4, with 8 bases identical to TRBD1. The TCR comes from a man aged 18 to 30 who received the YFV17D yellow fever vaccine. Specimen: PBMCs, collected on the day of the yellow fever booster vaccination. CDR3 region: CASSQDRTGTEKLFF. In DNA form, the CDR3 reads TGCGCCAGCAGCCAAGATCGGACAGGGACTGAAAAACTGTTTTTT.